This TCR beta chain was identified in a study of early T cells in non-severe SARS-CoV-2 infection. Germline CDR1 SGHRS, CDR2 YFSETQ. The CDR3 is 15 residues long. V gave up 3 bases and J gave up 5 bases; unmatched junction bases: 8. TCRdb reprocessed the 5' RACE reads via MiXCR and lists one record per CDR3 protein. The sample gives 80,000 to 100,000 distinct CDR3 sequences, 11% of which show up once; roughly 5% is in the top ten. This clonotype has only a few counts. The chain joins TRBV5-1 to TRBJ2-1; 7 nucleotides match TRBD2. The origin of this receptor is an adult who was a healthcare worker with PCR-confirmed SARS-CoV-2 infection or an uninfected control (not recorded which). Source: whole blood, taken at baseline. The CDR3, as DNA: TGCGCCAGCAGCTCACTCATAGCGGGTGACAATGAGCAGTTCTTC. It is translated as CASSSLIAGDNEQFF.